These T cell receptor beta chains were read from a single sample in a study of blood T cell repertoires in COVID-19. Profiled with immunoSEQ multiplex PCR; TCRdb holds only in-frame clones, not every one. The sample contains about 110,000 clones, 86% of which appear only once. The sequenced sample was peripheral blood. These receptors were obtained from a middle-aged man with acute or convalescent COVID-19. Each CDR3 is given with its conserved first and last residue. The D gene is left open where the match is weak. Clone size is given for some rows only: seen once, a few or many times, or a class if the clone is expanded.

TRBD1	TRBV20-1	TRBJ1-2	.	TGCAGTGCTAGTAAGACGGACAGGGGCTATGGCTACACCTTC	CSASKTDRGYGYTF
TRBD2	TRBV4-2	TRBJ2-2	.	TGTGCCAGCAGCCAAGGTCCTTTTCGCCTAGCGGGCCCGAACACCGGGGAGCTGTTTTTT	CASSQGPFRLAGPNTGELFF
TRBD1	TRBV30	TRBJ1-2	.	TGTGCCTGGAGTGGGACAGGGGGCAACTATGGCTACACCTTC	CAWSGTGGNYGYTF
TRBD2	TRBV19	TRBJ2-7	.	TGTGCCAGTAGTAAGGGGACTAGCTTGAGCTACGAGCAGTACTTC	CASSKGTSLSYEQYF
TRBD1	TRBV4-2	TRBJ2-1	once	TGTGCCAGCAGCCAAGGGGCGGGGTGGGACAGGGGGCTTGGTGAGCAGTTCTTC	CASSQGAGWDRGLGEQFF
.	TRBV12-5	TRBJ1-5	once	TGTGCTAGTGGTTTGAACGGTCAGCCCCAGCATTTT	CASGLNGQPQHF
TRBD1	TRBV5-4	TRBJ2-2	.	TGTGCCAGCAGCTTGAGGACAGGGTTGACCGGGGAGCTGTTTTTT	CASSLRTGLTGELFF
TRBD2	TRBV19	TRBJ2-1	.	TGTGCCAGTAGAAACTCCGGGACTAGCGGTTCGAAGAGCTCCTACAATGAGCAGTTCTTC	CASRNSGTSGSKSSYNEQFF
TRBD2	TRBV3-1/TRBV3-2	TRBJ2-5	few	TGTGCCAGCAGCCACGGTACTAGCGGGGGGGGGACCCAGTACTTC	CASSHGTSGGGTQYF
TRBD1	TRBV5-1	TRBJ2-5	.	TGCGCCAGCAGCTGGCGACAGGGGGTAGAAGAGACCCAGTACTTC	CASSWRQGVEETQYF
TRBD1	TRBV14	TRBJ1-1	.	TGTGCCAGCAGCCCCAGACAGGGTAACACTGAAGCTTTCTTT	CASSPRQGNTEAFF
.	TRBV3-1/TRBV3-2	TRBJ1-1	few	TGTGCCAGCAGCCCCGGGACACAGCACACTGAAGCTTTCTTT	CASSPGTQHTEAFF
.	TRBV19	TRBJ1-3	.	TGTGCCACCTCCCCACAATGGTCCGGAAACACCATATATTTT	CATSPQWSGNTIYF
.	TRBV4-1	TRBJ1-4	.	TGCGCCAGCGGACCGGCGGGGGACGAAAAACTGTTTTTT	CASGPAGDEKLFF
.	TRBV6-5	TRBJ1-5	.	TGTGCCAGCAGTTCCCCGACAGAGAGCAATCAGCCCCAGCATTTT	CASSSPTESNQPQHF
.	TRBV18	TRBJ1-5	.	TGTGCCAGCTCAATTCAGGGTAGCCAGCCCCAGCATTTT	CASSIQGSQPQHF
.	TRBV10-3	TRBJ1-5	once	TGTGCCATCAGTGCACAGGGTCGGGGTCAGCCCCAGCATTTT	CAISAQGRGQPQHF
TRBD2	TRBV5-4	TRBJ2-5	.	TGTGCCAGCAGCCCCAGCGGGGGACGAGAGACCCAGTACTTC	CASSPSGGRETQYF
TRBD1	TRBV25-1	TRBJ1-2	.	TGTGCCAGCAGTGAAAGGGCGGAGGGGGCAGGTGGCTACACCTTC	CASSERAEGAGGYTF
.	TRBV7-2	TRBJ2-3	.	TGTGCCAGCAGCTTAGCAGGGGGTTTTGTAGCAGATACGCAGTATTTT	CASSLAGGFVADTQYF
TRBD1	TRBV7-9	TRBJ1-2	.	TGTGCCAGCAGCTTATCTCGAGGACAGGGCGCCTATGGCTACACCTTC	CASSLSRGQGAYGYTF
TRBD2	TRBV2	TRBJ2-7	.	TGTGCCAGCAGTGAAGCGCTTCGGTTAGCGGGAGCCTACGAGCAGTACTTC	CASSEALRLAGAYEQYF
TRBD1	TRBV30	TRBJ1-5	.	TGTGCCTGGAGTAGCCAGGGGGATCAGCCCCAGCATTTT	CAWSSQGDQPQHF
.	TRBV20-1	TRBJ1-2	.	TGCAGTGCTAGTGGGCGGGGGACCTATGGCTACACCTTC	CSASGRGTYGYTF
TRBD1	TRBV6-5	TRBJ1-3	.	TGTGCCAGCAGGCAAACAGGGGGTGGAAACACCATATATTTT	CASRQTGGGNTIYF
.	TRBV7-3	TRBJ2-2	once	TGTGCCAGCAGCCCCCCGGACACCGGGGAGCTGTTTTTT	CASSPPDTGELFF
TRBD1	TRBV7-2	TRBJ2-3	.	TGTGCCAGCAGCTTAGCCGCAGGGGGTAAGGGAGATACGCAGTATTTT	CASSLAAGGKGDTQYF
TRBD1	TRBV7-2	TRBJ1-2	.	TGTGCCAGCAGCTTAGAGAGTTCAGGGGGTGGCTACACCTTC	CASSLESSGGGYTF
.	TRBV21-1	TRBJ1-6	.	TGTGCCAGCAGCCCAAGGGGTACTACAGGGGGCGTATCACCCCTCCACTTT	CASSPRGTTGGVSPLHF